This TCR beta chain was observed in a study of shared clonotypes between healthy human individuals. Study observations and caveats: Deeper or shallower sequencing was expected to change how clonotypes are shared among donors. Compared with clonotypes that all four donors shared, non-shared clonotypes had lower generation probabilities.

The table lists this clone with a few counts. The antigen remains undetermined. Other DNA sequences in this sample translate to the same CDR3. The protocol was immunoSEQ multiplex PCR, while the TCRdb copy is restricted to in-frame clones and leaves out a portion. The repertoire holds roughly 2.2 million clones, with approximately 93% as singletons. Recent vaccinations or acute infections were absent in the healthy HIV-negative adult donors. Input material: naive CD4+ T cells from PBMCs. The subset is: CD45RA+ positively selected. The sequence derives from a man younger than 35 in good health. Some clones in this sample may be carry-over from other donors' samples.

CDR3 region: CASSVGQGNQPQHF. The CDR3 DNA sequence: TGTGCCAGCAGCGTAGGACAGGGAAATCAGCCCCAGCATTTT. The chain employs TRBV9 and TRBJ1-5, with 7 bases fitting TRBD1. The V gene's germline CDR1 is SGDLS and CDR2 YYNGEE. J lost 4 bases, V lost 0 bases, and 1 base had no gene match. This CDR3 spans 14 amino acids.